The present TCR beta chain was sequenced within a study of human T cells and chemical hapten exposure. Germline V CDR1 and CDR2: MNHEY, SVGEGT. Losses at the gene ends were 3 bases for V and 5 bases for J; bases not matched to a gene: 3. This CDR3 spans 16 amino acids. This clonotype occurred many times. What it binds is unknown. Findings of the study overall: Sensitizing to DPC left TCRs with a frequency above 1 in 1000 unaltered.

TCRdb ran MiXCR on the RACE reads and lists one entry per CDR3 protein. The table includes 150,000 to 200,000 distinct CDR3 sequences, more than 14% detected once. The time point denotes: patch test 1, 2 weeks after DPC sensitization. The treatment is: therapeutic diphenylcyclopropenone sensitization with weekly scalp DPC. The sample in question was whole blood, obtained in connection with sensitization to the hapten diphenylcyclopropenone (DPC). The source is a woman younger than 45 with alopecia areata. Some clones in this sample may be carry-over from other donors' samples. This chain connects TRBV6-2 or TRBV6-3 to TRBJ2-2; 13 bases are a match to TRBD2. CDR3 protein: CASSYGLAGETGELFF. CDR3 in DNA: TGTGCCAGCAGTTATGGACTAGCGGGAGAGACCGGGGAGCTGTTTTTT.